This is a list of T cell receptor beta chains from one sample in a study of early T cells in non-severe SARS-CoV-2 infection. MiXCR was run by TCRdb on the 5' RACE reads, yielding one entry per CDR3 protein. The sample has 65,000 to 80,000 distinct CDR3 sequences, 10% to 15% seen once; the top ten hold 1.1%. Sequencing was done on a sample of whole blood. The receptors were sampled from an adult who was a healthcare worker with PCR-confirmed SARS-CoV-2 infection or an uninfected control (not recorded which). Each CDR3 is given with its conserved first and last residue. The D gene is left open where the match is weak. Some rows have no size entry. The others give once, few or many, or a class for an expanded clone.

TRBJ2-1 | many | - | TRBV27 | CASSLSPKTAAEQFF | TGTGCCAGCAGTTTATCGCCTAAAACGGCGGCTGAGCAGTTCTTC
TRBJ2-3 | many | - | TRBV5-8 | CASSLDTSSTDTQYF | TGTGCCAGCAGCTTGGACACCTCTAGCACAGATACGCAGTATTTT
TRBJ2-2 | many | - | TRBV7-6 | CASSLDTGELFF | TGTGCCAGCAGCTTAGATACCGGGGAGCTGTTTTTT
TRBJ2-1 | few | - | TRBV29-1 | CSASTGYNEQFF | TGCAGCGCCAGTACGGGCTACAATGAGCAGTTCTTC
TRBJ2-3 | many | - | TRBV11-2 | CATGHHTDTQYF | TGTGCTACGGGACACCACACAGATACGCAGTATTTT
TRBJ1-1 | many | - | TRBV14 | CASSQSQGGTEAFF | TGTGCCAGCAGCCAAAGTCAGGGTGGCACTGAAGCTTTCTTT
TRBJ1-1 | many | - | TRBV12-3/TRBV12-4 | CASSLGFRAFF | TGTGCCAGCAGTCTAGGGTTTCGAGCTTTCTTT
TRBJ2-7 | - | - | TRBV7-2 | CASSLLRAVTYEQYF | TGTGCCAGCAGCCTACTTCGAGCCGTCACCTACGAGCAGTACTTC
TRBJ2-7 | few | - | TRBV29-1 | CSVGNGYTYEQYF | TGCAGCGTTGGTAACGGATACACCTACGAGCAGTACTTC
TRBJ2-7 | few | - | TRBV29-1 | CSVVGGIEAYEQYF | TGCAGCGTCGTTGGCGGGATAGAGGCCTACGAGCAGTACTTC
TRBJ1-1 | few | TRBD1 | TRBV4-3 | CASSHWDRNTEAFF | TGCGCCAGCAGCCACTGGGACAGGAACACTGAAGCTTTCTTT
TRBJ1-6 | - | - | TRBV12-3/TRBV12-4 | CASRTRAWDSPLHF | TGTGCCAGCAGGACCCGGGCCTGGGATTCACCCCTCCACTTT
TRBJ1-1 | many | TRBD1 | TRBV6-6 | CASSYSILQGADTEAFF | TGTGCCAGCAGTTACTCGATTTTACAGGGGGCGGATACTGAAGCTTTCTTT
TRBJ2-4 | few | TRBD1 | TRBV28 | CASSSSTGAVNIQYF | TGTGCCAGCAGTTCATCGACAGGGGCGGTAAACATTCAGTACTTC
TRBJ1-1 | many | TRBD1 | TRBV11-2 | CASSTEDRERAFF | TGTGCCAGCAGCACGGAGGACAGGGAGAGAGCTTTCTTT
TRBJ2-1 | - | - | TRBV28 | CASLVWGNPYNEQFF | TGTGCCAGCCTCGTGTGGGGGAATCCCTACAATGAGCAGTTCTTC
TRBJ1-1 | - | - | TRBV25-1 | CASSGDGHTEAFF | TGTGCCAGCAGTGGCGACGGGCACACTGAAGCTTTCTTT
TRBJ1-5 | many | - | TRBV6-2/TRBV6-3 | CASSSGDHSNQPQHF | TGTGCCAGCAGTTCCGGGGATCATAGCAATCAGCCCCAGCATTTT
TRBJ1-1 | - | - | TRBV4-3 | CASSQDKAVNTEAFF | TGCGCCAGCAGCCAAGATAAGGCAGTAAACACTGAAGCTTTCTTT
TRBJ2-7 | - | - | TRBV5-6 | CASSLSGATYEQYF | TGTGCCAGCAGCTTATCGGGAGCCACCTACGAGCAGTACTTC
TRBJ2-3 | many | TRBD1 | TRBV5-1 | CASSPDRFSTDTQYF | TGCGCCAGCAGCCCGGACAGGTTTAGCACAGATACGCAGTATTTT
TRBJ2-3 | many | - | TRBV6-5 | CASSTFQGRTDTQYF | TGTGCCAGCAGCACCTTTCAGGGGAGGACAGATACGCAGTATTTT
TRBJ1-5 | many | TRBD1 | TRBV28 | CASSLQTGLNQPQHF | TGTGCCAGCAGTTTACAGACAGGGCTTAATCAGCCCCAGCATTTT
TRBJ2-7 | - | TRBD2 | TRBV6-2/TRBV6-3 | CASSSSGSIYEQYF | TGTGCCAGCAGCTCCAGCGGGAGCATCTACGAGCAGTACTTC
TRBJ2-1 | many | - | TRBV5-4 | CASSLGGYNEQFF | TGTGCCAGCAGCTTAGGGGGCTACAATGAGCAGTTCTTC
TRBJ2-7 | many | - | TRBV6-1 | CASSDRGQPYEQYF | TGTGCCAGCAGTGATCGAGGACAGCCCTACGAGCAGTACTTC
TRBJ2-3 | many | TRBD1 | TRBV3-1 | CASSQDWGQGADTQYF | TGTGCCAGCAGCCAAGATTGGGGGCAGGGGGCTGATACGCAGTATTTT
TRBJ1-5 | many | TRBD1 | TRBV6-6 | CASSYKTQGADQPQHF | TGTGCCAGCAGTTACAAGACACAGGGGGCCGATCAGCCCCAGCATTTT
TRBJ1-1 | many | TRBD1 | TRBV28 | CASRRQGYTEAFF | TGTGCCAGCAGGCGACAGGGGTACACTGAAGCTTTCTTT
TRBJ2-7 | few | - | TRBV18 | CASSPRKIGDRSDLEQYF | TGTGCCAGCTCACCACGGAAGATAGGGGACCGATCCGACTTGGAGCAGTACTTC
TRBJ2-1 | few | TRBD2 | TRBV10-3 | CAIRGTSGPSYNEQFF | TGTGCCATCAGAGGGACTAGCGGGCCTTCCTACAATGAGCAGTTCTTC
TRBJ2-7 | - | TRBD2 | TRBV29-1 | CSVVGTSGDSYEQYF | TGCAGCGTCGTCGGGACTAGCGGGGATTCCTACGAGCAGTACTTC
TRBJ1-1 | - | - | TRBV29-1 | CSVEEEEQTEAFF | TGCAGCGTTGAAGAGGAGGAACAAACTGAAGCTTTCTTT
TRBJ2-1 | many | - | TRBV5-4 | CASSFTLNSYNEQFF | TGTGCCAGCAGCTTTACACTGAACTCCTACAATGAGCAGTTCTTC
TRBJ1-6 | few | - | TRBV11-2 | CASSLAATVYNSPLHF | TGTGCCAGCAGCTTAGCTGCGACGGTATATAATTCACCCCTCCACTTT
TRBJ2-3 | few | TRBD2 | TRBV7-9 | CASSPTLREGQYF | TGTGCCAGCAGCCCGACCCTCAGGGAGGGTCAGTATTTT
TRBJ1-4 | - | - | TRBV10-3 | CATARDPIEKLFF | TGTGCCACGGCCCGGGACCCGATTGAAAAACTGTTTTTT
TRBJ2-3 | - | TRBD2 | TRBV7-2 | CASSPGGGFDTQYF | TGTGCCAGCAGCCCCGGGGGGGGGTTTGATACGCAGTATTTT
TRBJ2-7 | few | TRBD2 | TRBV7-9 | CASSSKPGLAIYEQYF | TGTGCCAGCAGCTCCAAACCGGGACTAGCGATCTACGAGCAGTACTTC
TRBJ2-2 | few | TRBD1 | TRBV29-1 | CSVRRQGDNTGELFF | TGCAGCGTTCGTCGACAGGGAGACAACACCGGGGAGCTGTTTTTT
TRBJ2-1 | few | - | TRBV7-8 | CASSETGSLNEQFF | TGTGCCAGCAGCGAGACAGGATCTCTGAACGAGCAGTTCTTC
TRBJ1-5 | - | - | TRBV20-1 | CSASSGNEYQPQHF | TGCAGTGCTAGCTCAGGGAACGAGTACCAGCCCCAGCATTTT